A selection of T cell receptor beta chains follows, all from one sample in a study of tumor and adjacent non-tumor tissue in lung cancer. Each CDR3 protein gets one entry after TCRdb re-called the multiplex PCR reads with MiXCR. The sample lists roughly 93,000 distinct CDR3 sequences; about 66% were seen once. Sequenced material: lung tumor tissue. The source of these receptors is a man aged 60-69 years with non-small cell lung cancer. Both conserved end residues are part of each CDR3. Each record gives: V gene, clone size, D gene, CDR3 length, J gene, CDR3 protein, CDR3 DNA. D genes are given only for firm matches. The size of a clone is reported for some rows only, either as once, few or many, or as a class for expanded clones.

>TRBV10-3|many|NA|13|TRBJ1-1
CATATALNTEAFF
TGTGCCACCGCGACAGCCTTGAACACTGAAGCTTTCTTT
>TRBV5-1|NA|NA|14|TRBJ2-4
CASSLDVAKNIQYF
TGCGCCAGCAGCTTGGACGTAGCTAAAAACATTCAGTACTTC
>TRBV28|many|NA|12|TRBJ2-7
CASSLWGYEQYF
TGTGCCAGCAGTTTGTGGGGCTACGAGCAGTACTTC
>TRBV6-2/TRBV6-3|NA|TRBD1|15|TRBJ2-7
CVSSSAGTGGIEQYF
TGTGTCAGCAGCTCGGCCGGGACAGGGGGCATCGAGCAGTACTTC
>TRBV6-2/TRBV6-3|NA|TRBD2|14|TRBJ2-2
CASRGLVRTGELFF
TGTGCCAGTCGGGGACTAGTCAGGACCGGGGAGCTGTTTTTT
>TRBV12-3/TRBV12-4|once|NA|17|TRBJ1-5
CASSPPRGKGCNQPQHF
TGTGCCAGCAGTCCCCCTCGCGGGAAAGGGTGCAATCAGCCCCAGCATTTT
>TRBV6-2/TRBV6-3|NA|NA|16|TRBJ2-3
CASSYASPVFTDTQYF
TGTGCCAGCAGTTACGCGTCGCCAGTGTTCACAGATACGCAGTATTTT
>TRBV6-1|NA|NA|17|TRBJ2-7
CASIAIPGRGISYEQYF
TGTGCCAGCATCGCTATACCGGGACGGGGGATCTCCTACGAGCAGTACTTC
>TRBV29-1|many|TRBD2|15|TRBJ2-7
CSAGDPSGISYEQYF
TGCAGCGCTGGTGACCCTAGCGGCATCTCCTACGAGCAGTACTTC
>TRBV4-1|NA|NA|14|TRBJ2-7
CASSQDTGSDGQYF
TGCGCCAGCAGCCAAGATACGGGGTCCGACGGGCAGTACTTC
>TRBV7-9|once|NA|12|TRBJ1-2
CASSNGDYGYTF
TGTGCCAGCAGTAACGGGGACTATGGCTACACCTTC
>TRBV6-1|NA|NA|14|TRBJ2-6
CASLAPSEANILTF
TGTGCCAGCCTTGCGCCCTCTGAGGCCAACATCCTGACTTTC
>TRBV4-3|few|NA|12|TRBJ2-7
CASSQSGSQQYF
TGCGCCAGTAGCCAAAGCGGGTCGCAGCAGTACTTC
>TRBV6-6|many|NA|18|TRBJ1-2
CASSLALTTDTGWNGYTF
TGTGCCAGCAGTTTGGCATTAACTACGGACACCGGGTGGAACGGCTACACCTTC
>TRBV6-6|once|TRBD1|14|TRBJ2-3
CASRAGGSTDTQYF
TGTGCCAGCAGGGCAGGGGGTAGCACAGATACGCAGTATTTT
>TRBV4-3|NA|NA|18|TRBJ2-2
CASSQVLIWGMDTGELRF
TGCGCCAGCAGCCAAGTATTAATATGGGGGATGGACACCGGGGAGCTGCGTTTT
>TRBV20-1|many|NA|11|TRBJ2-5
CSGLWGETQYF
TGCAGTGGCCTGTGGGGGGAGACCCAGTACTTC
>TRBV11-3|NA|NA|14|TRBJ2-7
CASSVPGGAYGQYF
TGTGCCAGCAGCGTTCCCGGCGGCGCTTACGGGCAGTACTTC
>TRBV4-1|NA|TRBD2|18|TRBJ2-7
CASSQEKMVAGGVEEQYF
TGCGCCAGCAGCCAAGAAAAAATGGTGGCGGGAGGGGTAGAAGAGCAGTACTTC
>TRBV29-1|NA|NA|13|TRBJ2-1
CSTRHGSNNEQFF
TGCAGCACCAGACATGGTTCCAACAATGAGCAGTTCTTC
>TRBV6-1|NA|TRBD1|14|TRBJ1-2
CASSEALQGYGYTF
TGTGCCAGCAGTGAAGCATTACAGGGGTATGGCTACACCTTC
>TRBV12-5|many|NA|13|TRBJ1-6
CASGLALDRLLHF
TGTGCTAGTGGTCTCGCGCTTGACAGGCTACTCCACTTT
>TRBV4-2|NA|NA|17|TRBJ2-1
CASSHDGNPGTYNGQFF
TGTGCCAGCAGCCATGATGGGAACCCCGGAACCTACAATGGGCAGTTCTTC
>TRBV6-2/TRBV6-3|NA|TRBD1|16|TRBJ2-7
CASSYSRGPGSYEQYF
TGTGCTAGCAGTTACTCGAGGGGGCCAGGCTCTTACGAGCAGTACTTC
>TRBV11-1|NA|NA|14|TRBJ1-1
CATVAGATNTEAFF
TGTGCAACCGTGGCAGGGGCCACGAACACTGAAGCTTTCTTT
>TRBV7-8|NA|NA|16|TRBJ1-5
CASSLDGSRSREPQHF
TGTGCCAGTAGCTTGGACGGCAGTCGTTCAAGGGAGCCCCAGCATTTT
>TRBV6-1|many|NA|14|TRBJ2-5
CASSEGHSQETQYF
TGTGCCAGCAGTGAAGGGCACTCCCAAGAGACCCAGTACTTC
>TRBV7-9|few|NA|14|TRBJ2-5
CASSIPGPTETQYF
TGTGCCAGCAGCATTCCGGGACCCACAGAGACCCAGTACTTC
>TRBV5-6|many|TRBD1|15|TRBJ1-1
CASSFAGTGATEAFF
TGTGCCAGCAGCTTTGCCGGGACAGGGGCGACTGAAGCTTTCTTT
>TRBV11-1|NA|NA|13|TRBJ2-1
CASNLGLNNVQFF
TGTGCCAGCAATTTAGGGTTGAACAATGTGCAGTTCTTC
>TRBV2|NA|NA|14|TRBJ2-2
CASKPQANTGELFF
TGTGCCAGCAAACCGCAGGCTAACACCGGGGAGCTGTTTTTT
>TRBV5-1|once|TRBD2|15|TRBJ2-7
CTSRAETSDSYEQYF
TGCACCAGCAGAGCCGAGACTAGCGACTCCTACGAGCAGTACTTC
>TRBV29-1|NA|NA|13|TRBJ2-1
CSVKRVAFSEQFF
TGCAGCGTTAAAAGGGTAGCCTTCAGCGAGCAGTTCTTC
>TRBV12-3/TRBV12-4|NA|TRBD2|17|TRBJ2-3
CASSLRLAGGNTDMQYF
TGTGCCAGCAGTTTACGACTAGCGGGGGGTAACACAGATATGCAGTATTTT
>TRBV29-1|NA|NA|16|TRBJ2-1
CSVDIRTSEAYNEQFF
TGCAGCGTCGATATAAGGACCAGCGAGGCCTACAATGAGCAGTTCTTC
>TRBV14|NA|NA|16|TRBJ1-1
CSSQSTADGGSTEAFF
TGTTCCAGCCAATCAACAGCCGACGGTGGGAGCACTGAAGCTTTCTTT
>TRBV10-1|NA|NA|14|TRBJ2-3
CASSPTGRPYTQYF
TGCGCCAGCAGCCCGACGGGGAGGCCATATACGCAGTATTTT